This T cell receptor beta chain was found in a study of T cells in localized non-small cell lung cancer. General study findings and limits: Clonality of T cells reached its maximum in uninvolved adjacent lung, surpassing tumor.

The repertoire was sequenced with immunoSEQ multiplex PCR; TCRdb's copy has only in-frame clones and lacks some. The repertoire includes 20,000 or so clones, around nine tenths of them detected once, and 6% to 8.5% sits in the top ten. Concerning this clone: Its target is not known.

V lost 0 bases and J lost 0, with 6 bases in between. The CDR3 contains 14 residues. In germline, CDR1 is SGHDT, CDR2 YYEEEE. The chain combines TRBV5-6 with TRBJ1-2; no clear D. This clonotype was sampled from a male donor at least 60 years old with stage I squamous cell lung carcinoma. Sequencing was performed on peripheral blood, taken before any cancer treatment. CDR3 nucleotides: TGTGCCAGCAGCTTGGGGGCGGCTAACTATGGCTACACCTTC. Its protein product is CASSLGAANYGYTF.